This T cell receptor (beta chain) is from a study of T cells after yellow fever vaccination. Study-level information: For low cell numbers, libraries were made with SMART-Seq v4 Ultra Low Input. The study, taken as a whole, reports: The CD4 compartment and the CD8 compartment contained a small share of clonotypes in common. Sorted repertoires could include abundant contaminating clonotypes from bulk cells. Re-detected after boosting: most primary clones, 96% of CD4 and about 85% of CD8.

TCRdb reprocessed the 5' RACE reads via MiXCR and lists one record per CDR3 protein. The sample records 170,000 or so distinct CDR3 sequences, approximately 9.7% being singletons. This clonotype was seen a few times. What it binds is unknown. The TCR was taken from a man between 18 and 29 years old who received the YFV17D yellow fever vaccine. The sample here was CD8+ T cells sorted from PBMCs, taken 45 days after the yellow fever booster vaccination.

The CDR3 loop is CASRATGGNYGYTF. Written as DNA, the CDR3 is TGTGCCAGCAGGGCGACAGGGGGAAACTATGGCTACACCTTC. This chain uses TRBV3-1 with TRBJ1-2; 9 nucleotides agree with TRBD1. J was trimmed by 2 bases and V by 6 bases; bases with no gene match: 4. Germline values: CDR1 LGHDT, CDR2 YNNKEL (reference sequence). CDR3 size: 14 residues. Drawing the rest from reference TRBV3-1 and TRBJ1-2, the complete variable domain is DTAVSQTPKYLVTQMGNDKSIKCEQNLGHDTMYWYKQDSKKFLKIMFSYNNKELIINETVPNRFSPKSPDKAHLNLHINSLELGDSAVYFCASRATGGNYGYTFGSGTRLTVV.